The 6 T cell receptor beta chains reported below all come from one sample, sequenced in a study of shared T cell receptors in the human thymus. Here immunoSEQ multiplex PCR was the method, and the copy in TCRdb shows in-frame clones only, minus some. Among hundreds of thousands of clones listed, approximately 85% were seen once. This same sample was also part of a study on human thymus T cells.

Sequencing was carried out using thymocytes. The receptors derive from a girl under three years old with a congenital heart defect.

This rearrangement joins TRBV9 to TRBJ1-4; 7 bases match TRBD1. The trim removed 0 bases at V and 7 bases at J, leaving 12 bases unmatched. This CDR3 comprises 17 residues. Germline V CDR1 and CDR2: SGDLS, YYNGEE. CDR3 in DNA: TGTGCCAGCAGCGTAGGAACAGGGGATGGCGACGGTGAAAAACTGTTTTTT. This codes for CASSVGTGDGDGEKLFF.

This clone was recorded only once. The V gene is TRBV28, the J gene TRBJ2-7, with TRBD1 as a possible D gene (5 bases). V was trimmed by 2 bases and J by 3 bases, leaving 11 bases between them. The CDR3 is 14 amino acids. Germline V gene lookup returns CDR1 MDHEN and CDR2 SYDVKM. The CDR3 nucleotides read TGTGCCAGCAGTTTACAGGGATGGGGCTACGAGCAGTACTTC. Protein sequence: CASSLQGWGYEQYF.

V usage is TRBV7-2 and J usage is TRBJ2-7; a weak D match, TRBD1 (5 bases). There are 13 residues in the CDR3. Germline V CDR1 and CDR2: SGHTA, FQGNSA. V gave up 3 bases and J gave up 7 bases, with 13 bases separating them. This chain's CDR3 is CASSFEAGWEQYF. CDR3 bases: TGTGCCAGCAGCTTTGAGGCAGGGTGGGAGCAGTACTTC.

CDR3 bases: TGTGCCAGCAGTGGATTCATTCAGGGGGATTTACGCCTTTATGGCTACACCTTC. It yields the protein CASSGFIQGDLRLYGYTF. The chain employs TRBV6-1 and TRBJ1-2, with 7 bases lining up with TRBD1. The V and J ends lost 4 bases and 5 bases, in that order; junction bases with no gene match: 19. The length of the CDR3 is 18 residues. Germline values: CDR1 MNHNS, CDR2 SASEGT.

Only one count was recorded for this clone. The chain couples TRBV5-1 to TRBJ1-4; D is perhaps TRBD1 (5 bases). V was shortened by 0 bases and J by 6 bases, with 15 bases between the two germline ends. Germline values: CDR1 SGHRS, CDR2 YFSETQ. The CDR3 runs to 16 residues. This chain's CDR3 is CASSLAFRAPDEKLFF. The CDR3, as DNA: TGCGCCAGCAGCTTGGCGTTCAGGGCCCCTGATGAAAAACTGTTTTTT.

This clone was detected only a few times. The V and J genes are TRBV4-1 and TRBJ1-5; TRBD1 matches at 8 bases. CDR3 length: 16 amino acids. Germline V gives CDR1 MGHRA, CDR2 YSYEKL. Trimming cost V 3 bases and J 4 bases; bases outside gene matches: 8. The CDR3 region is CASSQARTGLNQPQHF. The DNA for the CDR3 is TGCGCCAGCAGCCAGGCCCGGACAGGGCTAAATCAGCCCCAGCATTTT.